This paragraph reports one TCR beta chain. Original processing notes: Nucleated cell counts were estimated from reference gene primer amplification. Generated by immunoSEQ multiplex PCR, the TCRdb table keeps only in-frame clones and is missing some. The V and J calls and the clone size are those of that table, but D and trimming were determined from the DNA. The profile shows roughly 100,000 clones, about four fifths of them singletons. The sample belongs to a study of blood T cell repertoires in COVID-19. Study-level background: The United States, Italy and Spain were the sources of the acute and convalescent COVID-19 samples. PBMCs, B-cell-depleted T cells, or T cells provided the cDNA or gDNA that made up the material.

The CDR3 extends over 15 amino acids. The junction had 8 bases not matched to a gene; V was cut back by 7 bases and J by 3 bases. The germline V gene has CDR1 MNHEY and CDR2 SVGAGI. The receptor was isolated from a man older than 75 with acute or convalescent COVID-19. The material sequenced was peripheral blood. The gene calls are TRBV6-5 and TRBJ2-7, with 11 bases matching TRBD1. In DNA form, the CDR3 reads TGTGCCAGCACCATAGGGGGGACAGGGGGCTACGAGCAGTACTTC. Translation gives CASTIGGTGGYEQYF.